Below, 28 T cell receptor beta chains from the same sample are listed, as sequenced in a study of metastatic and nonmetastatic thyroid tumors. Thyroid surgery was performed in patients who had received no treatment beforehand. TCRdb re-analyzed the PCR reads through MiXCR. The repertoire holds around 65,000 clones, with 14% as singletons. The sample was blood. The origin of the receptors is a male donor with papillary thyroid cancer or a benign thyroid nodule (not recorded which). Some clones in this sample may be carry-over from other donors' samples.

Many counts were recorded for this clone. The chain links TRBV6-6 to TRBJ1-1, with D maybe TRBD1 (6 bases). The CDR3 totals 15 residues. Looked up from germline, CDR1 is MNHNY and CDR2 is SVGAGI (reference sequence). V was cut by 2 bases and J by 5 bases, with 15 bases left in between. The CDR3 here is CASSYGAGEKTEAFF. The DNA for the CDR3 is TGTGCCAGCAGTTACGGTGCAGGGGAGAAGACTGAAGCTTTCTTT.

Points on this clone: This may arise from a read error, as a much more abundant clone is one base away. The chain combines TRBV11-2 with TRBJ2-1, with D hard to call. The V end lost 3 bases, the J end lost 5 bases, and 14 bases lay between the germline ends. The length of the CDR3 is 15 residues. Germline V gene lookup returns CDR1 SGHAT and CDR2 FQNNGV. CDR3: CASSLYVGPHNEQFF. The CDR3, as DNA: TGTGCCAGCAGCTTGTACGTCGGCCCTCACAATGAGCAGTTCTTC. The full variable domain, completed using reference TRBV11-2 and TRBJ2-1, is EAGVAQSPRYKIIEKRQSVAFWCNPISGHATLYWYQQILGQGPKLLIQFQNNGVVDDSQLPKDRFSAERLKGVDSTLKIQPAKLEDSAVYLCASSLYVGPHNEQFFGPGTRLTVL.

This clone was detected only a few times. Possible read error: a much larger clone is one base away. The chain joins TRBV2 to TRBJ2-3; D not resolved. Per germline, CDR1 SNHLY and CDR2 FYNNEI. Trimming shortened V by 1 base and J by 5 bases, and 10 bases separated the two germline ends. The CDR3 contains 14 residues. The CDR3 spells CASSEGVRIDTQYF. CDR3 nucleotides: TGTGCCAGCAGTGAAGGCGTACGCATAGATACGCAGTATTTT.

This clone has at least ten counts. The CDR3 loop is CASSQSFTYNSPLHF. In DNA, the CDR3 is TGTGCCAGCAGCCAATCCTTCACCTATAATTCACCCCTCCACTTT. This rearrangement joins TRBV14 to TRBJ1-6; D is unclear. This CDR3 comprises 15 residues. Germline loops: CDR1 SGHDN, CDR2 FVKESK. Trimming stripped 2 bases from V and 2 bases from J, with 7 bases between. Looking up the rest from reference TRBV14 and TRBJ1-6 gives the full variable domain: EAGVTQFPSHSVIEKGQTVTLRCDPISGHDNLYWYRRVMGKEIKFLLHFVKESKQDESGMPNNRFLAERTGGTYSTLKVQPAELEDSGVYFCASSQSFTYNSPLHFGNGTRLTVT.

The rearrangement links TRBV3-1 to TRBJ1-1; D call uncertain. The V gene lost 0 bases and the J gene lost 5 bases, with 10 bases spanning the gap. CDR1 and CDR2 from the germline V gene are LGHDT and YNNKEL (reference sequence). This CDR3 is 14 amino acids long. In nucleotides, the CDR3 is TGTGCCAGCAGCCAAGATCACTCGAGGACTGAAGCTTTCTTT. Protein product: CASSQDHSRTEAFF.

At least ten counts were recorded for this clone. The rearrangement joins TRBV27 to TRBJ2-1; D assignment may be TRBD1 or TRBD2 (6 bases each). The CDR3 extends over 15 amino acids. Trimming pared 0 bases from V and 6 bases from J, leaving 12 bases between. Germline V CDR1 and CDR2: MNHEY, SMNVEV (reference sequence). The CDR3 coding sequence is TGTGCCAGCAGTTTATCGTGGGGGGCTGGCAATGAGCAGTTCTTC. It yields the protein CASSLSWGAGNEQFF.

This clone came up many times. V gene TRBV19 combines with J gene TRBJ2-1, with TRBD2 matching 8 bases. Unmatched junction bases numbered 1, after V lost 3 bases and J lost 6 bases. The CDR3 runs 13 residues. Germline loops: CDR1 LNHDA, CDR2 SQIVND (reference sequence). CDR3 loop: CASSIGLANEQFF. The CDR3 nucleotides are TGTGCCAGTAGTATTGGACTAGCCAATGAGCAGTTCTTC.

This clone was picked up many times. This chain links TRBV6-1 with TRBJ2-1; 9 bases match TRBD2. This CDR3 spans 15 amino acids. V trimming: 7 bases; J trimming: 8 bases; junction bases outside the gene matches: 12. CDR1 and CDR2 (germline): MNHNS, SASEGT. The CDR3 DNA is TGTGCCAGCACCACTCAAGCGGGAGGTTTGGATGAGCAGTTCTTC. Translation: CASTTQAGGLDEQFF.

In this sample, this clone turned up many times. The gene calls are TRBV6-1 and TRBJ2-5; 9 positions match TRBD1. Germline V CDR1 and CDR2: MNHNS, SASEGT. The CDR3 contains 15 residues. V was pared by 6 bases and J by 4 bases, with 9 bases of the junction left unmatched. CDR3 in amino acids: CASSTGTGRRETQYF. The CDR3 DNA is TGTGCCAGCAGCACCGGGACAGGGAGACGAGAGACCCAGTACTTC.

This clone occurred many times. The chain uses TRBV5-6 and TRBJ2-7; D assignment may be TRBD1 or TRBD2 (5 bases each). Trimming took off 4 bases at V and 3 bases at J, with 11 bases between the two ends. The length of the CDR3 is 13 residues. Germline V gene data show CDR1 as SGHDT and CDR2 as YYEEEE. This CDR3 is CASSRGFGYEQYV. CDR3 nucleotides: TGTGCCAGCAGCCGGGGCTTCGGCTACGAGCAGTACGTC.

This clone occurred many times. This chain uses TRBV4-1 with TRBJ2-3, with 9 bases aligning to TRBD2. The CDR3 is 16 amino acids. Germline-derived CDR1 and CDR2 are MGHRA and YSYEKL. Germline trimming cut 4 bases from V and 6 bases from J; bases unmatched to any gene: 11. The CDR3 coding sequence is TGCGCCAGCAGCCCCACTGGCGGGAGGGCTGCGGATACGCAGTATTTT. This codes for CASSPTGGRAADTQYF.

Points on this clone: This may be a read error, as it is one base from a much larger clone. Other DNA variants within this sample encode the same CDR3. This CDR3 is CASSGTQETQYF. In DNA form, the CDR3 reads TGTGCCAGCAGCGGGACACAGGAGACCCAGTACTTC. V is TRBV9 and J is TRBJ2-5; D is perhaps TRBD1 (5 bases). From germline, CDR1 is SGDLS and CDR2 YYNGEE. Trimming removed 3 bases from V and 5 bases from J, with 8 bases in between. The CDR3 loop spans 12 amino acids.

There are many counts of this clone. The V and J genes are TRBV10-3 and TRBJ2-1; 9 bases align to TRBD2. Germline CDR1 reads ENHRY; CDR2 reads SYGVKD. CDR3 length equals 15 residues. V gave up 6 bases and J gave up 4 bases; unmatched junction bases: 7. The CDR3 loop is CAIRNHSGSYNEQFF. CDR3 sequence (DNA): TGTGCCATCAGGAATCATAGCGGGAGTTACAATGAGCAGTTCTTC.

The CDR3 reads CSARDLRKTYEQYF. CDR3 in DNA: TGCAGTGCTAGAGATCTGCGCAAAACCTACGAGCAGTACTTC. This chain joins TRBV20-1 and TRBJ2-7; D not resolved. The germline V gene has CDR1 DFQATT and CDR2 SNEGSKA (reference sequence). This CDR3 comprises 14 residues. Trimming pared 0 bases from V and 2 bases from J, leaving 11 bases between.

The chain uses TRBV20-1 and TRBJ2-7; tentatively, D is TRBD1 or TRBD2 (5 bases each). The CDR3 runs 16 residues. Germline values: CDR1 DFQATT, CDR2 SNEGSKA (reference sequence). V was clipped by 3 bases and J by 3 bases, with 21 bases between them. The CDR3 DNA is TGCAGTGCTAGGGGGGACCTACGTCCTCTTTTCTACGAGCAGTACTTC. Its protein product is CSARGDLRPLFYEQYF.

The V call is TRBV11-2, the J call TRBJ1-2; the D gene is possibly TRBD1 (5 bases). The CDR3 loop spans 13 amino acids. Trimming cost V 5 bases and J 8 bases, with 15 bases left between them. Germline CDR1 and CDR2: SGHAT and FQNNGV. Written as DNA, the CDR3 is TGTGCCAGCAGCCCCGGACATGGGTCCGGCTACACCTTC. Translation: CASSPGHGSGYTF.

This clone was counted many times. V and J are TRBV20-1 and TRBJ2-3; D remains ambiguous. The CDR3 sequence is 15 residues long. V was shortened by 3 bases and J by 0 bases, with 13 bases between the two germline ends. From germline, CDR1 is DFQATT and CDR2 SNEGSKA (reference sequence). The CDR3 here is CSASTLESSTDTQYF. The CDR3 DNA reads TGCAGTGCTAGTACTCTGGAGTCTAGCACAGATACGCAGTATTTT.

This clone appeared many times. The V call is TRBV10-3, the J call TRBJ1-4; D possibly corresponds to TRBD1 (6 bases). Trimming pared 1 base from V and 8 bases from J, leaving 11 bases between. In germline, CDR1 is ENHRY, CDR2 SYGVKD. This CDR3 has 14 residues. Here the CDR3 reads CAISELQGGEKLFF. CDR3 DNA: TGTGCCATCAGTGAGTTACAGGGAGGAGAAAAACTGTTTTTT.

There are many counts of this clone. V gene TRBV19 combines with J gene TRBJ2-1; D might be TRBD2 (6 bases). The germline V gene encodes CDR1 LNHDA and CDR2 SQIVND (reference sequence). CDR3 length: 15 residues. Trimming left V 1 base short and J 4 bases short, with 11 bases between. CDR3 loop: CASSIAGGAYNEQFF. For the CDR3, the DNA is TGTGCCAGTAGTATAGCTGGCGGGGCTTACAATGAGCAGTTCTTC.

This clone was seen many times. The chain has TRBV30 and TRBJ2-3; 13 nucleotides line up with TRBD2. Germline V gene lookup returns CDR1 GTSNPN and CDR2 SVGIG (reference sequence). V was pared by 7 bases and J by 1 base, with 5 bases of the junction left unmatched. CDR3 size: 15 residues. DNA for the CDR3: TGTGCCTCGACCGGACTAGCGGGGGGCACAGATACGCAGTATTTT. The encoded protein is CASTGLAGGTDTQYF.

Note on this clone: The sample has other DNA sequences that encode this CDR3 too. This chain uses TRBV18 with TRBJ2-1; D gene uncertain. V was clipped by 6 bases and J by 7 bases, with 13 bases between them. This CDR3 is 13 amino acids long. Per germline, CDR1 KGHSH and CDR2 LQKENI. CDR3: CASSPNPRNEQFF. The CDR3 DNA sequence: TGTGCCAGCTCTCCAAACCCGAGGAATGAGCAGTTCTTC.

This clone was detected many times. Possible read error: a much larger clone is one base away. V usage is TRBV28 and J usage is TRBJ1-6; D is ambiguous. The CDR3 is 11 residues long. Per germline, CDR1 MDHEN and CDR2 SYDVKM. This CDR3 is CASSFGSPPHF. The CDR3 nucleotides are TGTGCCAGCAGTTTCGGATCACCCCCCCACTTT.

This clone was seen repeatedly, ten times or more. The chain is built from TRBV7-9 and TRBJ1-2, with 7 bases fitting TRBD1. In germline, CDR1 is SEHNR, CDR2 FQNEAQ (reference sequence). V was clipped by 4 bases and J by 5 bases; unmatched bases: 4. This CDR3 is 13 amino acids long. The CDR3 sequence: CASSSGQRYGYTF. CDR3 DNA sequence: TGTGCCAGCAGCTCGGGACAGAGATATGGCTACACCTTC. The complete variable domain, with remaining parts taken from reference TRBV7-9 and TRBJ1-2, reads DTGVSQNPRHKITKRGQNVTFRCDPISEHNRLYWYRQTLGQGPEFLTYFQNEAQLEKSRLLSDRFSAERPKGSFSTLEIQRTEQGDSAMYLCASSSGQRYGYTFGSGTRLTVV.

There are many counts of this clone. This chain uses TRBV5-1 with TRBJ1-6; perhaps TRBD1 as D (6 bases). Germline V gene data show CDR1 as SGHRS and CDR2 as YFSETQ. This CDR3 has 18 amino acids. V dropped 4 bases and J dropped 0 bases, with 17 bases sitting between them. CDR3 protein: CASSRPRGKRSYNSPLHF. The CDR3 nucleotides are TGCGCCAGCAGCCGCCCTAGGGGGAAGCGCTCCTATAATTCACCCCTCCACTTT.

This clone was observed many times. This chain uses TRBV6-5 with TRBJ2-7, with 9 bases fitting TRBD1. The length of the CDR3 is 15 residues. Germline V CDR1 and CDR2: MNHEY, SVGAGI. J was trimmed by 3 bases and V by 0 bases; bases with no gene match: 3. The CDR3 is CASSYSRTGDYEQYV. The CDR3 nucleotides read TGTGCCAGCAGTTACTCGAGGACAGGGGACTACGAGCAGTACGTC.

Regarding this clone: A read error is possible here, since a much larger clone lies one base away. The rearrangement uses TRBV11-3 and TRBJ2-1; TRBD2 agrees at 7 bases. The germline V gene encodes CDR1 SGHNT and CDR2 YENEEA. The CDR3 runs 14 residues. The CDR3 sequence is CAISSGLAYNEQFF. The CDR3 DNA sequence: TGTGCCATCAGCAGTGGACTAGCCTACAATGAGCAGTTCTTC.

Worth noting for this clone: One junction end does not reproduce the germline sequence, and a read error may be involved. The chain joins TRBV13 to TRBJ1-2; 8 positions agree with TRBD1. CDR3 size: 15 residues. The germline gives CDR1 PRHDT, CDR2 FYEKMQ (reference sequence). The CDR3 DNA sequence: TGTGCCAGCAGCGATCGGACAGGGTCCAGGTATGTCTACACCTTC. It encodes CASSDRTGSRYVYTF. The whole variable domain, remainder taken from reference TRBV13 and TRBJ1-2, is AAGVIQSPRHLIKEKRETATLKCYPIPRHDTVYWYQQGPGQDPQFLISFYEKMQSDKGSIPDRFSAQQFSDYHSELNMSSLELGDSALYFCASSDRTGSRYVYTFGSGTRLTVV.

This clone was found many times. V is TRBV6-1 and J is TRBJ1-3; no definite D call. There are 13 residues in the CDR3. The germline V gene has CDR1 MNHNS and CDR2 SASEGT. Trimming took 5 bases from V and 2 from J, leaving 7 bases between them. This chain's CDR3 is CASSLFPGNTIYF. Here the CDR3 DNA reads TGTGCCAGCAGTCTATTTCCTGGAAACACCATATATTTT.